The T cell receptor (beta chain) under discussion was sequenced for a study of CD8 T cells in ankylosing spondylitis. Study results and caveats: Certain motif variants had earlier appeared in reactive arthritis synovial fluid and blood. Clones that were linked to disease were CD8+ and were relatively rare in peripheral blood. Ankylosing spondylitis blood appeared to carry a characteristic TCR beta motif of several highly homologous variants.

The sample holds many counts of this clonotype. Its antigen remains unknown. V lost 8 bases to trimming and J lost 1 base; unmatched junction nucleotides: 11. The length of the CDR3 is 16 residues. CDR1 is DFQATT and CDR2 is SNEGSKA in the germline V gene (reference sequence). Scientists made TCR beta libraries using quantitative 5'-RACE with molecular barcodes. TCRdb analysed the 5' RACE reads with MiXCR anew, one entry per CDR3 protein. Altogether about 500,000 distinct CDR3 sequences are present, 5.3% being singletons, with the ten largest covering around 3.4%. The chain combines TRBV20-1 with TRBJ2-6, with TRBD1 matching 7 bases. The TCR originated in a male donor with ankylosing spondylitis. Sequencing was done on a sample of blood, either unsorted or a sorted T cell fraction (not recorded which). The CDR3 DNA follows: TGCAGTCTTCGACAGGGTGTCCTGTCTGGGGCCAACGTCCTGACTTTC. It yields the protein CSLRQGVLSGANVLTF.